This TCR beta chain was sequenced for a study of brain metastases from non-small cell lung cancer. The CDR3 sequence is 12 residues long. CDR1 and CDR2 from the germline V gene are SGHRS and YFSETQ. Trimming took off 9 bases at V and 3 bases at J, with 12 bases between the two ends. Repertoires were generated with immunoSEQ multiplex PCR, while TCRdb's copy carries only in-frame clones and drops some. This table has about 16,000 clones, around 81% appearing once. Sequenced sample: primary lung tumor tissue. The receptor was isolated from a donor aged 40 or over with non-small cell lung cancer. The rearrangement joins TRBV5-1 to TRBJ1-2; D unclear. CDR3 coding DNA: TGCGCCATTCAGGAGGATGACTATGGCTACACCTTC. It specifies CAIQEDDYGYTF.